This record concerns one T cell receptor (beta chain) sequence. The data were produced by immunoSEQ multiplex PCR, yet TCRdb's version contains in-frame clones alone and is incomplete. The sample has approximately 280,000 clones, around 91% seen once. CDR3 length: 16 residues. In germline, CDR1 is MDHEN, CDR2 SYDVKM. V was pared by 4 bases and J by 9 bases, with 17 bases of the junction left unmatched. Participants were aged about 18 to 100 years, lived in 20 to 30 US areas, and enrolled virtually. The data originate from a study of blood T cell repertoires in COVID-19. About the study: COVID-19 samples, acute and convalescent, were from the United States, Italy and Spain. The analysed material was cDNA or gDNA that came from T cells, B-cell-depleted T cells, or PBMCs.

Sample: PBMCs or T cells enriched from blood (not recorded which). The receptor's source is a woman in her late teens or twenties with acute COVID-19. The chain joins TRBV28 to TRBJ2-7, with 8 positions matching TRBD2. The CDR3 spells CASSSPPRAGALRQYF. The CDR3 DNA reads as TGTGCCAGCAGTTCACCCCCCAGAGCGGGAGCGTTACGGCAGTACTTC.